This T cell receptor (beta chain) appears in the sequencing data of a study of graft-versus-host responses after intestinal transplantation. Study results and caveats: Allograft graft-versus-host to host-versus-graft clonal ratios ran high in patients with graft-donor T cell macrochimerism.

In the case of this clone: The antigen is not known.

The protocol was immunoSEQ multiplex PCR, while the TCRdb copy is restricted to in-frame clones and leaves out a portion. This table holds roughly 97,000 clones, around 90% found once. CDR3 length: 15 residues. Per the germline V gene, CDR1 is WSHSY and CDR2 is SAAADI. V lost 4 bases and J 1 base, leaving 10 bases between the germline ends. The chain recombines TRBV10-2 with TRBJ2-2; no clear D gene. The source material was PBMCs, sampled about 460 days after intestinal transplant. The sequence came from a human patient who received an intestinal transplant, so some T cells may come from the graft donor. The CDR3 loop reads CASSVFPGNTGELFF. The DNA for the CDR3 is TGCGCCAGCAGTGTCTTCCCAGGGAACACCGGGGAGCTGTTTTTT.